Below, 27 T cell receptor beta chains from the same sample are listed, as sequenced in a study of blood T cell repertoires in COVID-19. Libraries were prepared by immunoSEQ multiplex PCR; TCRdb keeps only in-frame clonotypes and omits some of them. The data contain 200,000 to 300,000 clones, around 87% of them singletons. Sequencing used peripheral blood. All receptors come from a woman aged 60-70 years with COVID-19, enrolled during active disease.

With respect to this clone: Other nucleotide sequences from this sample produce the same CDR3. This chain uses TRBV2 with TRBJ2-7, with 13 positions matching TRBD2. This CDR3 is 15 amino acids long. The V and J ends lost 3 bases and 4 bases, in that order; junction bases with no gene match: 3. Germline loops: CDR1 SNHLY, CDR2 FYNNEI. The CDR3 here is CASSETSGRRYEQYF. CDR3 DNA sequence: TGTGCCAGCAGTGAGACTAGCGGGAGGAGATACGAGCAGTACTTC.

This chain uses TRBV10-3 with TRBJ2-7; 7 bases are a match to TRBD1. Germline CDR1 is ENHRY and CDR2 is SYGVKD. V was pared by 6 bases and J by 6 bases, with 8 bases of the junction left unmatched. This CDR3 has 13 amino acids. The CDR3 spells CAIRTDRVSEQYF. The CDR3 DNA sequence: TGTGCCATCAGGACCGACAGGGTCTCCGAGCAGTACTTC.

CDR3 residues: CASSSVFLQGNTGELFF. DNA for the CDR3: TGTGCCAGCAGTTCCGTGTTCCTACAGGGGAACACCGGGGAGCTGTTTTTT. The chain links TRBV28 to TRBJ2-2, with D perhaps matching TRBD1 (6 bases). Per germline, CDR1 MDHEN and CDR2 SYDVKM. V lost 4 bases, J lost 1 base, and 16 bases lay in between. The CDR3 loop spans 17 amino acids.

The chain has TRBV11-2 and TRBJ2-2; the match to TRBD1 covers 7 bases. This CDR3 region has 17 residues. Losses at the gene ends were 3 bases for V and 5 bases for J; bases not matched to a gene: 12. The germline CDR1 and CDR2 sequences are SGHAT and FQNNGV. CDR3 coding DNA: TGTGCCAGCAGCTTTGTTATAGGGGGCCTCGGGACCGGGGAGCTGTTTTTT. Residues: CASSFVIGGLGTGELFF. Based on the CDR3 plus reference TRBV11-2 and TRBJ2-2, the full variable domain is EAGVAQSPRYKIIEKRQSVAFWCNPISGHATLYWYQQILGQGPKLLIQFQNNGVVDDSQLPKDRFSAERLKGVDSTLKIQPAKLEDSAVYLCASSFVIGGLGTGELFFGEGSRLTVL.

The chain carries TRBV18 and TRBJ2-3, with D possibly TRBD2 on 6 matching bases. V lost 5 bases to trimming and J lost 2 bases, with 17 bases between them. Germline-derived CDR1 and CDR2 are KGHSH and LQKENI. CDR3 length: 16 amino acids. The CDR3 is CASSSTISGVTDTQYF. The CDR3 coding sequence is TGTGCCAGCTCAAGCACAATTAGCGGAGTCACAGATACGCAGTATTTT.

Only a few counts were recorded for this clone. This chain uses TRBV5-1 with TRBJ2-3; D remains unclear. V was clipped by 1 base and J by 4 bases, with 7 bases between them. This CDR3 has 13 amino acids. Per germline, CDR1 SGHRS and CDR2 YFSETQ. The CDR3 protein is CASSLSPADTQYF. The CDR3 DNA reads as TGCGCCAGCAGCTTGTCTCCGGCAGATACGCAGTATTTT.

The rearrangement joins TRBV20-1 to TRBJ1-5, with D unresolved. The CDR3 is made up of 14 amino acids. Trimming shortened V by 3 bases and J by 4 bases, and 13 bases separated the two germline ends. CDR1 is DFQATT and CDR2 is SNEGSKA in the germline V gene (reference sequence). The CDR3: CSASVREVNQPQHF. The CDR3 region has the DNA TGCAGTGCTAGTGTCAGAGAGGTTAATCAGCCCCAGCATTTT.

J is TRBJ1-5 and V is TRBV24-1; 8 bases are a match to TRBD1. Germline V lookup: CDR1 KGHDR, CDR2 SFDVKD. V dropped 5 bases and J dropped 6; count of bases not matched to a gene: 8. The CDR3 contains 15 residues. The chain's CDR3 is CATSGGRGRGQPQHF. CDR3 DNA sequence: TGTGCCACCAGTGGGGGCAGGGGGCGCGGTCAGCCCCAGCATTTT.

Comment on this clone: This likely comes from a read error, as the CDR3 has no conserved phenylalanine or tryptophan at its end. The limits of the CDR3 on the DNA are not certain, so only TCRdb's listed CDR3 is given. CDR3 in amino acids: CASTQLKSDRAI. J is TRBJ1-1 and V is TRBV6-5; TRBD1, the table's D call, was not compared with the DNA. Germline V gene data show CDR1 as MNHEY and CDR2 as SVGAGI. 12 amino acids form the CDR3, both terminal residues included.

Note on this clone: Germline is not matched at one junction end, which may reflect a read error. This sequence joins TRBV7-9 and TRBJ1-2; D might be TRBD1 (5 bases). CDR3 length equals 14 residues. Per the germline V gene, CDR1 is SEHNR and CDR2 is FQNEAQ (reference sequence). CDR3 protein: CASGLGQAIYGYTF. Written as DNA, the CDR3 is TGTGCCAGCGGCTTGGGGCAGGCGATCTATGGCTACACCTTC. Complete variable domain (other parts from reference TRBV7-9 and TRBJ1-2): DTGVSQNPRHKITKRGQNVTFRCDPISEHNRLYWYRQTLGQGPEFLTYFQNEAQLEKSRLLSDRFSAERPKGSFSTLEIQRTEQGDSAMYLCASGLGQAIYGYTFGSGTRLTVV.

The chain combines TRBV10-3 with TRBJ2-3, with TRBD2 matching over 7 bases. This CDR3 is built from 12 residues. The ends lost 7 bases at V and 5 bases at J; junction bases unmatched: 3. Germline CDR1 ENHRY, CDR2 SYGVKD. The CDR3 loop reads CAINAGVDTQYF. CDR3 bases: TGTGCCATCAATGCGGGAGTAGATACGCAGTATTTT.

This sequence joins TRBV10-3 and TRBJ2-3; 9 bases fit TRBD1. Per germline, CDR1 ENHRY and CDR2 SYGVKD. This CDR3 region has 16 residues. V shed 2 bases and J 0 bases; nucleotides not matched to a gene: 3. CDR3 amino acids: CAISEAGQGSTDTQYF. As DNA, the CDR3 is TGTGCCATCAGTGAGGCAGGACAGGGGAGCACAGATACGCAGTATTTT.

Notes on this clone: Other DNA sequences in this sample translate to the same CDR3. This chain links TRBV7-9 with TRBJ2-2, with D unresolved. V was cut by 4 bases and J by 4 bases, with 7 bases left in between. The germline CDR1 and CDR2 sequences are SEHNR and FQNEAQ (reference sequence). CDR3 size: 13 residues. CDR3 DNA sequence: TGTGCCAGCAGCTCCCGGGTCACCGGGGAGCTGTTTTTT. Its protein product is CASSSRVTGELFF. The variable domain in full, with the rest retrieved from reference TRBV7-9 and TRBJ2-2, is DTGVSQNPRHKITKRGQNVTFRCDPISEHNRLYWYRQTLGQGPEFLTYFQNEAQLEKSRLLSDRFSAERPKGSFSTLEIQRTEQGDSAMYLCASSSRVTGELFFGEGSRLTVL.

The rearrangement links TRBV7-2 to TRBJ2-2, with 7 bases matching TRBD2. V lost 5 bases, J lost 3 bases, and 6 bases stayed unmatched. CDR3 length: 15 amino acids. From germline, CDR1 is SGHTA and CDR2 FQGNSA. For the CDR3, the DNA is TGTGCCAGCAGCCTTTCTAGCGGATACACCGGGGAGCTGTTTTTT. Translated: CASSLSSGYTGELFF.

V is TRBV9 and J is TRBJ1-2; a possible D gene is TRBD1 (5 bases). With 0 bases removed from V and 8 bases from J, the gap between germline ends came to 11 bases. This CDR3 spans 13 amino acids. From germline, CDR1 is SGDLS and CDR2 YYNGEE. The CDR3 DNA reads TGTGCCAGCAGCGTAGAAGGGGCGGGAGGCTACACCTTC. Translated, it gives CASSVEGAGGYTF.

The rearrangement uses TRBV11-3 and TRBJ2-1, with TRBD2 matching 12 bases. V gave up 5 bases and J gave up 3 bases; unmatched junction bases: 11. This CDR3 contains 18 residues. Germline V gives CDR1 SGHNT, CDR2 YENEEA. The CDR3 bases are TGTGCCAGCAGCGCCCGGACTAGCGGGACGGCTTACTACAATGAGCAGTTCTTC. Translated: CASSARTSGTAYYNEQFF.

The sample holds one count of this clone. This rearrangement joins TRBV6-5 to TRBJ1-2, with D hard to call. The CDR3 totals 14 residues. The V and J ends lost 6 bases and 8 bases respectively, with 19 bases between them. Per the germline V gene, CDR1 is MNHEY and CDR2 is SVGAGI. CDR3 in DNA: TGTGCCAGCAGATTCCCGGGAGGGAACGGCGGCTACACCTTC. Its translation is CASRFPGGNGGYTF.

This clone was seen only once. The chain recombines TRBV29-1 with TRBJ1-3, with no clear D. CDR1 is SQVTM and CDR2 is ANQGSEA in the germline V gene. The CDR3 covers 13 residues. Trimming cost V 4 bases and J 4 bases, with 11 bases left between them. CDR3 residues: CSVASTGGNTIYF. CDR3 nucleotide sequence: TGCAGCGTTGCCAGCACGGGAGGAAACACCATATATTTT. Full variable domain (missing parts from reference TRBV29-1 and TRBJ1-3): SAVISQKPSRDICQRGTSLTIQCQVDSQVTMMFWYRQQPGQSLTLIATANQGSEATYESGFVIDKFPISRPNLTFSTLTVSNMSPEDSSIYLCSVASTGGNTIYFGEGSWLTVV.

The gene calls are TRBV2 and TRBJ2-1; 12 positions match TRBD2. The V segment lost 4 bases and the J segment 6 bases; nucleotides outside the gene matches: 4. The CDR3 runs 15 residues. CDR1 is SNHLY and CDR2 is FYNNEI in the germline V gene. The DNA of the CDR3 is TGTGCCAGCAGTGCTAGCGGGAGGGGAATCAATGAGCAGTTCTTC. Protein product: CASSASGRGINEQFF.

This rearrangement joins TRBV29-1 to TRBJ1-1; weak D call: TRBD1 (5 bases). The CDR3 is 13 amino acids. Germline CDR1 SQVTM, CDR2 ANQGSEA. V was shortened by 4 bases and J by 6 bases, with 15 bases between the two germline ends. CDR3 in DNA: TGCAGCGTTGGGAGTAGGACACCCCCTGAAGCTTTCTTT. It encodes CSVGSRTPPEAFF.

This rearrangement joins TRBV3-1 (or the pseudogene TRBV3-2) to TRBJ2-1; 8 nucleotides line up with TRBD1. Germline V gives CDR1 LGHDT, CDR2 YNNKEL (reference sequence). The CDR3 contains 15 residues. Trimming took 1 base from V and 2 from J; bases not matched to a gene: 1. DNA of the CDR3: TGTGCCAGCAGCCAAGGGGACAGGACCTACAATGAGCAGTTCTTC. It specifies CASSQGDRTYNEQFF.

Concerning this clone itself: The DNA is left out, because the CDR3 cannot be placed on it with certainty; the CDR3 is given as TCRdb lists it. The rearrangement joins TRBV9 to TRBJ2-3; TRBD1 is the table's D call and was not checked against the DNA. Including both end residues, the CDR3 is 15 amino acids long. The germline gives CDR1 SGDLS, CDR2 YYNGEE. Here the CDR3 reads CASSVALGTGPGKYF.

This chain links TRBV5-5 with TRBJ2-3, with 9 bases identical to TRBD2. Trimming took 8 bases from V and 0 from J; bases not matched to a gene: 7. The CDR3 is 15 residues long. The germline gives CDR1 SGHKS, CDR2 YYEKEE (reference sequence). The CDR3 sequence is CARREGAASTDTQYF. The CDR3 DNA reads as TGTGCCAGGCGGGAGGGAGCGGCTAGCACAGATACGCAGTATTTT.

This clone was detected once. The gene calls are TRBV6-1 and TRBJ2-1, with 8 bases identical to TRBD2. CDR1 is MNHNS, CDR2 SASEGT, per germline. The CDR3 has 21 residues. J gave up 6 bases and V 2 bases, and 24 bases lay outside the gene matches. The CDR3 DNA follows: TGTGCCAGCAGTGAACCGTTATCAGGGGTTAGCGGGAACTTCTATAGCAATGAGCAGTTCTTC. Amino acid sequence: CASSEPLSGVSGNFYSNEQFF.

This chain links TRBV7-2 with TRBJ2-1; D perhaps matches TRBD2 (5 bases). Trimming removed 6 bases from V and 4 bases from J, with 16 bases in between. Germline CDR1 reads SGHTA; CDR2 reads FQGNSA. The CDR3 runs 15 residues. DNA for the CDR3: TGTGCCAGCAGTCTAGGATTCGGGGAATACAATGAGCAGTTCTTC. Protein: CASSLGFGEYNEQFF.

The CDR3 DNA follows: TGTGCCAGCAGCTTAATGTTAGGACAGGGGGCGTACGAGCAGTACTTC. It yields the protein CASSLMLGQGAYEQYF. The rearrangement joins TRBV7-9 to TRBJ2-7; 11 positions agree with TRBD1. The CDR3 has 16 amino acids. The germline V gene encodes CDR1 SEHNR and CDR2 FQNEAQ (reference sequence). With 2 bases clipped from V and 4 bases from J, the junction kept 7 bases outside the gene matches.

This chain joins TRBV27 and TRBJ1-6; TRBD1 matches at 8 bases. Trimming at V came to 5 bases and at J to 7 bases, leaving 10 bases not matched to a gene. The CDR3 is made up of 16 amino acids. Germline CDR1 MNHEY, CDR2 SMNVEV (reference sequence). The CDR3: CASSPPSRQGNSPLHF. CDR3 nucleotides: TGTGCCAGCAGTCCCCCATCCCGACAGGGGAATTCACCCCTCCACTTT.